Sequencing of this TCR beta chain was carried out in a study of CD8+CD57+ T cells in acquired aplastic anemia. The overall study: When averaged, DNA from sorted CD4+ and CD8+ cells came to 2.5 to 3.5 ug.

Overall study results and limits: In common between the patients and the controls were twenty-nine CD8+ CDR3 sequences.

CD8+CD57+ cell expansion, shown by flow cytometry, had occurred in the patients selected for sequencing. Every one of the patients had aplastic anemia (severe, acquired). No therapy was given to patients before blood sampling. Genomic DNA templated the TCR beta VDJ and CDR3 profiling. TCRdb itself ran the reads through MiXCR, one entry per CDR3 protein. The top ten clones hold approximately 42% of a sample with roughly 250,000 distinct CDR3 sequences, approximately 86% of them seen once. About this clonotype itself: Its antigen is not known.

This CDR3 is built from 14 residues. Germline V gene data show CDR1 as SGDLS and CDR2 as YYNGEE. V lost 7 bases, J lost 15 bases, and 27 bases lay in between. The gene calls are TRBV9 and TRBJ2-3; D perhaps matches TRBD2 (5 bases). Sequencing input: sorted CD4+, CD8+, or CD8+CD57+ T cells (not recorded which) from PBMCs. The clonotype comes from a human donor with aplastic anemia. In nucleotides, the CDR3 is TGTGCCAGCGGAGGAGCTGGGAACATTCAGTCCTTCTATTTT. Translation: CASGGAGNIQSFYF.